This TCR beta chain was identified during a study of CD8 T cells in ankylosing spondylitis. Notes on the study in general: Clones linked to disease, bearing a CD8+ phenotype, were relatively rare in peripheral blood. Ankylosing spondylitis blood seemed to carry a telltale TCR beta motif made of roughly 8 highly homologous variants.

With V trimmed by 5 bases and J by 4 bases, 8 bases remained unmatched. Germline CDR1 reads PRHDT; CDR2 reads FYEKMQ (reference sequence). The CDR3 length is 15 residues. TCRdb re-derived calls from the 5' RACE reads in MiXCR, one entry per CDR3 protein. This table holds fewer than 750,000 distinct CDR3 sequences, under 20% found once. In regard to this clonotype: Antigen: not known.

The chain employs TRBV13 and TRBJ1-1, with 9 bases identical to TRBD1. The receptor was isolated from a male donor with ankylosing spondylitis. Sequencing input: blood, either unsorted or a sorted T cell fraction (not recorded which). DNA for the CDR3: TGTGCCAGCAGCGCGACAGGGGGGCTGACCACTGAAGCTTTCTTT. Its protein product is CASSATGGLTTEAFF.